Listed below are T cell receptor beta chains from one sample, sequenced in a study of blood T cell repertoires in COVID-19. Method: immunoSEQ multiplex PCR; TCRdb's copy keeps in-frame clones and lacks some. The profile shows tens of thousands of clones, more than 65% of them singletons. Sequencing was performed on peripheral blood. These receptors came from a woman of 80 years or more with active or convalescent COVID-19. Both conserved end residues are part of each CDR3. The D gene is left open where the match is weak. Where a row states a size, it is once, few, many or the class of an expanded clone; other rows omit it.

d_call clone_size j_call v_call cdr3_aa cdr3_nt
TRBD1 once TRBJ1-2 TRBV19 CASSARTGIGGYGYTF TGTGCCAGTAGTGCAAGGACAGGGATTGGCGGGTATGGCTACACCTTC
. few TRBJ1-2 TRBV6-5 CASFRTQGSYGYTF TGTGCCAGCTTTAGAACACAGGGCTCCTATGGCTACACCTTC
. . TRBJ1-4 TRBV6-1 CASSEDVRANEKLFF TGTGCCAGCAGTGAAGACGTGAGGGCTAATGAAAAACTGTTTTTT
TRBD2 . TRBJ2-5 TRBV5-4 CASSLGVAGGQETQYF TGTGCCAGCAGCTTGGGAGTAGCGGGGGGACAAGAGACCCAGTACTTC
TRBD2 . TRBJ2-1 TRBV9 CASSPDLAGAYNEQFF TGTGCCAGCAGCCCTGATCTAGCGGGGGCTTACAATGAGCAGTTCTTC
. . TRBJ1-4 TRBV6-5 CASRRPGQLVEKLFF TGTGCCAGCCGTCGACCGGGACAATTGGTGGAAAAACTGTTTTTT
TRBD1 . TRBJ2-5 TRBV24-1 CATSDLSQDREPQETQYF TGTGCCACCAGTGATTTGTCTCAGGACAGGGAACCTCAAGAGACCCAGTACTTC
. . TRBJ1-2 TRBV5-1 CASSLAGRIADGYTF TGCGCCAGCAGCTTGGCGGGAAGAATTGCGGATGGCTACACCTTC
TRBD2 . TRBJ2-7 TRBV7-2 CASSSRLAGVSSYEQYF TGTGCCAGCAGCTCCCGACTAGCGGGAGTATCCTCCTACGAGCAGTACTTC
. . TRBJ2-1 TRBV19 CASYTGGPLSYNEQFF TGTGCCAGCTACACAGGCGGCCCCCTGTCCTACAATGAGCAGTTCTTC
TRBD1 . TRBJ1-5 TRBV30 CAWSITGDQPQHF TGTGCCTGGAGTATTACAGGGGATCAGCCCCAGCATTTT
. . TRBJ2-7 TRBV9 CASSVGVRVNEQYF TGTGCCAGCAGCGTAGGAGTCCGGGTAAACGAGCAGTACTTC
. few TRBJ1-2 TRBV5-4 CASSLVDKGQANYGYTF TGTGCCAGCAGCTTGGTGGATAAGGGGCAGGCTAACTATGGCTACACCTTC
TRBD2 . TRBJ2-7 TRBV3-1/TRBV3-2 CASSHLVQAGGPSCF TGTGCCAGCAGCCACCTCGTCCAAGCGGGGGGGCCTTCGTGCTTC
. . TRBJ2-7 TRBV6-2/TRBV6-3 CASSRNFAYEQYF TGTGCCAGCAGCCGAAACTTTGCCTACGAGCAGTACTTC
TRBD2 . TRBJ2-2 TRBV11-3 CASSEGTSYGTGELFF TGTGCCAGCAGCGAAGGGACTAGCTATGGCACCGGGGAGCTGTTTTTT
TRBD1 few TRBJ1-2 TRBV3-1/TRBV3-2 CASSRADRAASGYTF TGTGCCAGCAGCCGAGCCGACAGGGCTGCGAGCGGCTACACCTTC
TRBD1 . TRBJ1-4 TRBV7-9 CASSSRDRNEKLFF TGTGCCAGCAGCTCCCGGGACAGGAATGAAAAACTGTTTTTT
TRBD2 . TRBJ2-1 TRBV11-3 CASSLGMSSGNEQFF TGTGCCAGCAGCTTAGGAATGTCTAGCGGAAATGAGCAGTTCTTC
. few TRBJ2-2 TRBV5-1 CASSLPTGAGELFF TGCGCCAGCAGCCTCCCGACGGGGGCCGGGGAGCTGTTTTTT
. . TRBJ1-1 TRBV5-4 CASSLDPNTEAFF TGTGCCAGCAGCCTAGATCCAAACACTGAAGCTTTCTTT
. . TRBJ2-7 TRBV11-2 CASSLARTPREQYF TGTGCCAGCAGCCTCGCGCGAACTCCTCGAGAGCAGTACTTC
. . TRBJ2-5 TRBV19 CASSTRSSEQETQYF TGTGCCAGTAGTACTCGTAGTTCGGAGCAAGAGACCCAGTACTTC
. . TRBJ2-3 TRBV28 CASSDTRGGGQTDTQYF TGTGCCAGCAGCGATACCCGAGGGGGGGGGCAGACAGATACGCAGTATTTT
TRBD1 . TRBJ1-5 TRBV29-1 CSVGQGADQPQHF TGCAGCGTTGGACAGGGGGCAGATCAGCCCCAGCATTTT
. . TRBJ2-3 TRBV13 CASSVSDTQYF TGTGCCAGCAGCGTTTCGGATACGCAGTATTTT
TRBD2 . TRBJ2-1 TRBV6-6 CASSYGRTSSNEQFF TGTGCCAGCAGTTACGGGCGGACTAGCTCTAATGAGCAGTTCTTC
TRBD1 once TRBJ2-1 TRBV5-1 CASSSRQGAYNEQFF TGCGCCAGCAGCTCAAGACAGGGGGCCTACAATGAGCAGTTCTTC
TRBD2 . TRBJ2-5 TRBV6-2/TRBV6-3 CASSYEGLHQETQYF TGTGCCAGCAGTTACGAGGGACTACACCAAGAGACCCAGTACTTC
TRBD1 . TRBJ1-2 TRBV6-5 CASTKTGGSHGYTF TGTGCCAGCACTAAGACAGGGGGATCCCATGGCTACACCTTC
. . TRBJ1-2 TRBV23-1 CASSQSSPKGDGYTF TGCGCCAGCAGTCAATCGAGCCCCAAGGGGGATGGCTACACCTTC
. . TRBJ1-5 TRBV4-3 CASSQDLGRRQPQHF TGCGCCAGCAGCCAAGATCTCGGGCGGAGGCAGCCCCAGCATTTT
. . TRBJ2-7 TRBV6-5 CASSSPHRDTHEQYF TGTGCCAGCAGTTCCCCTCACAGGGATACCCACGAGCAGTACTTC
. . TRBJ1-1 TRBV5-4 CASSLPGTTANTEAFF TGTGCCAGCAGCTTGCCCGGGACAACTGCGAACACTGAAGCTTTCTTT
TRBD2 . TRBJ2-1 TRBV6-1 CASSELWTSNEQFF TGTGCCAGCAGTGAACTCTGGACTAGCAATGAGCAGTTCTTC
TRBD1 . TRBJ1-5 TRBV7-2 CASSPGQTSNQPQHF TGTGCCAGCAGCCCGGGACAGACGAGCAATCAGCCCCAGCATTTT
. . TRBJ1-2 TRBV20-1 CSARGLAGYTF TGCAGTGCTAGAGGTCTGGCTGGCTACACCTTC
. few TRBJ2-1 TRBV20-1 CSELSYNEQFF TGCAGTGAACTATCCTACAATGAGCAGTTCTTC
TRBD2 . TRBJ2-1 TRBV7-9 CASSPTSGTYNEQFF TGTGCCAGCAGCCCTACTAGCGGAACTTACAATGAGCAGTTCTTC
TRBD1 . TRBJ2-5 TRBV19 CASSGQGGLETQYF TGTGCCAGTAGTGGACAGGGGGGATTGGAGACCCAGTACTTC
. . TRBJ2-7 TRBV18 CASRHFPRDRMSEQYF TGTGCCAGCCGACACTTTCCCAGGGATCGTATGTCCGAGCAGTACTTC
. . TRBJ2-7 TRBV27 CASSPPGDSPPSGQYF TGTGCCAGCAGTCCACCGGGGGACAGCCCTCCTTCAGGGCAGTACTTC
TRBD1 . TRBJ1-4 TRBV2 CASSPWDRDEKLFF TGTGCCAGCAGTCCCTGGGACAGGGATGAAAAACTGTTTTTT